This T cell receptor beta chain was retrieved from a study of blood T cell repertoires in COVID-19. The CDR3 length is 16 residues. V lost 7 bases, J lost 2 bases, and 14 bases stayed unmatched. Germline CDR1 reads MNHEY; CDR2 reads SMNVEV (reference sequence). TCRdb keeps only in-frame clones here, not all; method: immunoSEQ multiplex PCR. The sample yields a few hundred thousand clones, 65% to 85% seen once. The genes are TRBV27 and TRBJ2-7, with 7 nucleotides matching TRBD1. The TCR comes from a person aged 70 to 85 with COVID-19, enrolled during active disease. Sequencing used peripheral blood. The CDR3 DNA follows: TGTGCCAGCAACCTTACGGCGCGACAGGGAACCTACGAGCAGTACTTC. This codes for CASNLTARQGTYEQYF.